The following is a T cell receptor (gamma chain) sequence with its context. Its antigen is not identified. This DNA's translation differs at residue 5 from TCRdb's protein, which comes from a much larger clone; a read error is likely, and the protein shown is translated from the DNA. The record originates from a study of γδ T cells in repeated Plasmodium falciparum infection. Study information: Donors were malaria-exposed Malian children or age- and gender-matched Australian children. Each infection was followed by sampling at 21 days, plus baseline and some pre-infection draws.

The CDR3 covers 13 residues. V was pared by 5 bases and J by 7 bases, with 7 bases of the junction left unmatched. Germline CDR1 GITISATS, CDR2 ISYDGTV (reference sequence). TCRdb re-identified clones in the multiplex PCR reads via CATT. This sample has about 30,000 gamma-chain clones, with roughly 1.4% found just once. Vgamma9/Vdelta2+ and Vdelta2-negative gammadelta T cells were flow-sorted from PBMC for bulk sequencing. Overall study findings and caveats: Vdelta2-negative gammadelta repertoires, largely Vdelta1+, seemingly showed infection-driven waves of new clonal selection. Vgamma9/Vdelta2+ repertoires stayed stably polyclonal over time and infection.

The clonotype was recovered from a pool of human donors (malaria-infected and uninfected, not separated). This chain uses TRGV9 with TRGJP1. The J gene, missing from TCRdb, was assigned here through DNA to germline matching. Sequencing input: gamma-delta T cells from blood. CDR3 in amino acids: CALWGEIGWFKIF. CDR3 nucleotides: TGTGCCTTGTGGGGGGAAATTGGTTGGTTCAAGATATTT.